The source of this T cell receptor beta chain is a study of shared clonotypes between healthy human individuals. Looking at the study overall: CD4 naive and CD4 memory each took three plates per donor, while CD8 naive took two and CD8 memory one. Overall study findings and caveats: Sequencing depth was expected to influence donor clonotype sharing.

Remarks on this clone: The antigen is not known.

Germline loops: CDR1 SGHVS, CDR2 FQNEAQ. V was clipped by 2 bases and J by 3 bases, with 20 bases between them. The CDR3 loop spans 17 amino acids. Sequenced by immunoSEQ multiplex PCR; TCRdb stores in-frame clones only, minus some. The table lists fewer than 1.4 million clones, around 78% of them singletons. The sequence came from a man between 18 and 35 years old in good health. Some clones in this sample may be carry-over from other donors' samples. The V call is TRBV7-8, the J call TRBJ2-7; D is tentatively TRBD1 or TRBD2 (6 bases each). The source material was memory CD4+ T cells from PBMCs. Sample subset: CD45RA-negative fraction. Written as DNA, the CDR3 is TGTGCCAGCAGCTTACCCTCCCGGGGGCGCAGGGACTACGAGCAGTACTTC. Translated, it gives CASSLPSRGRRDYEQYF.